The present T cell receptor beta chain was sequenced within a study of regulatory T cells in long-lasting Graves disease. The study, taken as a whole, reports: Persistent Graves' patients showed less TCR diversity than newly diagnosed patients showed.

Building the TCR beta libraries relied on iRepertoire HTBI primers, and CDR3 regions underwent Arm-PCR. In TCRdb, the multiplex PCR reads were re-called with MiXCR into one record per CDR3 protein. The sample lists approximately 360,000 distinct CDR3 sequences, 10% to 15% occurring once. The sample's time point: newly diagnosed GD, antithyroid drugs for less than 3 months. RNA isolated from PBMCs was used to make the TCR library. The CDR3 is 13 amino acids. V lost 4 bases and J 4 bases, leaving 8 bases between the germline ends. CDR1 and CDR2 (germline): SGHTA, FQGNSA. This clonotype was observed at least ten times. Its matching antigen is unknown. Another study also made use of these data, one on T cells in Graves' hyperthyroidism and ophthalmopathy.

V and J are TRBV7-2 and TRBJ1-5, with a weak D call TRBD1 (5 bases). The specimen was peripheral blood mononuclear cells (PBMCs), collected at new diagnosis, from a patient treated with antithyroid drugs. The receptor's source is a young woman with Graves disease. The CDR3 region has the DNA TGTGCCAGCAGCTCCAGGGTGAATCAGCCCCAGCATTTT. Protein product: CASSSRVNQPQHF.